A single sample is the source of the 5 T cell receptor beta chains below, sequenced in a study of blood T cell repertoires in COVID-19. This table comes from immunoSEQ multiplex PCR, and its TCRdb copy is limited to in-frame clones, with some not included. The sample includes 200,000 to 250,000 clones, around 80% of them seen just once. Sequenced sample: PBMCs or T cells enriched from blood (not recorded which). The source is a woman in her thirties or forties with acute COVID-19.

This clone has just one count. The CDR3 sequence is CASSLVSGEQFF. Written as DNA, the CDR3 is TGCGCCAGCAGCTTGGTTTCCGGTGAGCAGTTCTTC. J is TRBJ2-1 and V is TRBV5-1; D gene ambiguous. Trimming removed 0 bases at V and 9 bases at J, with 7 bases between. Germline V gives CDR1 SGHRS, CDR2 YFSETQ. This CDR3 comprises 12 residues. The entire variable domain, with the rest obtained from reference TRBV5-1 and TRBJ2-1, is as follows: KAGVTQTPRYLIKTRGQQVTLSCSPISGHRSVSWYQQTPGQGLQFLFEYFSETQRNKGNFPGRFSGRQFSNSRSEMNVSTLELGDSALYLCASSLVSGEQFFGPGTRLTVL.

The rearrangement joins TRBV7-2 to TRBJ1-1; TRBD1 aligns across 7 bases. CDR1 and CDR2 (germline): SGHTA, FQGNSA. The CDR3 is made up of 13 amino acids. The V segment lost 5 bases and the J segment 5 bases; nucleotides outside the gene matches: 5. CDR3 nucleotide sequence: TGTGCCAGCAGCCCACAGGGGAAGACTGAAGCTTTCTTT. This encodes CASSPQGKTEAFF.

V is TRBV6-5 and J is TRBJ1-5; TRBD1 agrees at 10 bases. Germline V lookup: CDR1 MNHEY, CDR2 SVGAGI. The CDR3 totals 15 residues. V lost 6 bases, J lost 6 bases, and 8 bases stayed unmatched. CDR3 loop: CASRPGQGGGQPQHF. DNA for the CDR3: TGTGCCAGCAGACCTGGACAGGGGGGGGGTCAGCCCCAGCATTTT.

The CDR3, as DNA: TGTGCCAGCAGCCCGATCCTGGACAGCGTTAACACTGAAGCTTTCTTT. Translating it yields CASSPILDSVNTEAFF. This sequence joins TRBV7-3 and TRBJ1-1, with a weak D call TRBD1 (6 bases). The CDR3 totals 16 residues. In germline, CDR1 is SGHTA, CDR2 FQGTGA. Deletions cut 5 bases from V and 2 bases from J, with 18 bases between. Together with reference TRBV7-3 and TRBJ1-1, the CDR3 gives the full variable domain: GAGVSQTPSNKVTEKGKYVELRCDPISGHTALYWYRQSLGQGPEFLIYFQGTGAADDSGLPNDRFFAVRPEGSVSTLKIQRTERGDSAVYLCASSPILDSVNTEAFFGQGTRLTVV.

Turning to this clone: A read error may account for a junction end that differs from germline. J is TRBJ2-7 and V is TRBV6-5; weak D call: TRBD2 (7 bases). Germline V gene data show CDR1 as MNHEY and CDR2 as SVGAGI. This CDR3 comprises 12 residues. CDR3 DNA sequence: TGTGCCAGCAGCACCGATTGGGGGGGCGGACGATTC. Residues: CASSTDWGGGRF.